The rows below give T cell receptor beta chains drawn from one sample of a study of identical twins. TCRdb reprocessed the 5' RACE reads with MiXCR, giving one entry per CDR3 protein. This table holds 500,000 to 700,000 distinct CDR3 sequences, around 7.5% found once. These data are also associated with another study on yellow fever vaccine responses in identical twins.

The sequencing input was PBMCs. These TCRs come from a young woman in good health. The CDR3 runs from the conserved cysteine through the conserved F or W. Fields, in order: D gene, V gene, J gene, clone size, CDR3 protein, CDR3 DNA. A D gene is named only where the DNA matches it firmly. Expanded clones are given a class, and other clones once, few, many or no size at all.

d_gene: NA; v_gene: TRBV6-5; j_gene: TRBJ1-1; abundance: few; CDR3aa: CASSYSMSQMNTEAFF; CDR3nt: TGTGCCAGCAGTTACTCGATGTCCCAGATGAACACTGAAGCTTTCTTT
d_gene: TRBD2; v_gene: TRBV5-1; j_gene: TRBJ2-1; abundance: many; CDR3aa: CASSSGGFSSYNEQFF; CDR3nt: TGCGCCAGCAGCAGCGGGGGTTTTAGCTCCTACAATGAGCAGTTCTTC
d_gene: TRBD2; v_gene: TRBV27; j_gene: TRBJ2-5; abundance: few; CDR3aa: CASSLTSGIALKRPQYF; CDR3nt: TGTGCCAGCAGTTTGACTAGCGGGATCGCCCTCAAGAGACCCCAGTACTTC
d_gene: NA; v_gene: TRBV14; j_gene: TRBJ2-1; abundance: many; CDR3aa: CASSHPRPYRQVYNEQFF; CDR3nt: TGTGCCAGCAGCCACCCGAGGCCTTATAGACAGGTGTACAATGAGCAGTTCTTC
d_gene: NA; v_gene: TRBV20-1; j_gene: TRBJ2-7; abundance: many; CDR3aa: CSASREGRGEQYF; CDR3nt: TGCAGTGCTAGTCGGGAAGGTCGCGGCGAGCAGTACTTC
d_gene: NA; v_gene: TRBV10-2; j_gene: TRBJ2-6; abundance: many; CDR3aa: CATETGSSANVLTF; CDR3nt: TGCGCCACCGAGACCGGAAGCTCGGCCAACGTCCTGACTTTC
d_gene: NA; v_gene: TRBV29-1; j_gene: TRBJ1-1; abundance: few; CDR3aa: CSVVLKGTEAFF; CDR3nt: TGCAGCGTGGTCCTAAAGGGCACTGAAGCTTTCTTT
d_gene: NA; v_gene: TRBV4-2; j_gene: TRBJ2-5; abundance: NA; CDR3aa: CASSQDEIGFQETQYF; CDR3nt: TGTGCCAGCAGCCAAGATGAAATCGGATTCCAAGAGACCCAGTACTTC
d_gene: TRBD2; v_gene: TRBV29-1; j_gene: TRBJ2-1; abundance: many; CDR3aa: CSVGGMSGRLFGEQFF; CDR3nt: TGCAGCGTTGGGGGGATGAGCGGGAGGCTTTTCGGTGAGCAGTTCTTC
d_gene: TRBD2; v_gene: TRBV7-9; j_gene: TRBJ2-2; abundance: NA; CDR3aa: CASSSGGENTGELFF; CDR3nt: TGTGCCAGCAGTAGCGGGGGAGAAAACACCGGGGAGCTGTTTTTT
d_gene: NA; v_gene: TRBV5-1; j_gene: TRBJ1-4; abundance: few; CDR3aa: CASSLWDKVGLFF; CDR3nt: TGCGCCAGCAGCTTGTGGGACAAAGTAGGACTGTTTTTT
d_gene: NA; v_gene: TRBV27; j_gene: TRBJ1-1; abundance: few; CDR3aa: CASSSGLGRGEAFF; CDR3nt: TGTGCCAGCAGTTCCGGATTGGGACGGGGTGAAGCTTTCTTT
d_gene: NA; v_gene: TRBV6-2/TRBV6-3; j_gene: TRBJ1-3; abundance: NA; CDR3aa: CASSSFAKVPSGNTIYF; CDR3nt: TGTGCCAGCAGTTCTTTCGCGAAGGTACCCTCTGGAAACACCATATATTTT
d_gene: NA; v_gene: TRBV11-2; j_gene: TRBJ2-3; abundance: NA; CDR3aa: CASSLDRQAPGTQYF; CDR3nt: TGTGCCAGCAGCTTAGATCGGCAGGCGCCCGGGACGCAGTATTTT
d_gene: NA; v_gene: TRBV7-9; j_gene: TRBJ2-2; abundance: NA; CDR3aa: CASSLVPNGELFF; CDR3nt: TGTGCCAGCAGCTTAGTCCCGAACGGGGAGCTGTTTTTT
d_gene: TRBD1; v_gene: TRBV2; j_gene: TRBJ2-6; abundance: few; CDR3aa: CASNGQGAGANVLTF; CDR3nt: TGTGCCAGCAACGGACAGGGGGCCGGGGCCAACGTCCTGACTTTC
d_gene: TRBD2; v_gene: TRBV28; j_gene: TRBJ2-3; abundance: many; CDR3aa: CASSLQGGGESDTQYF; CDR3nt: TGTGCCAGCAGTTTACAAGGCGGGGGGGAATCAGATACGCAGTATTTT
d_gene: NA; v_gene: TRBV4-1; j_gene: TRBJ2-1; abundance: many; CDR3aa: CASSQQGSYNEQFF; CDR3nt: TGCGCCAGCAGCCAGCAGGGATCCTACAATGAGCAGTTCTTC
d_gene: NA; v_gene: TRBV10-3; j_gene: TRBJ2-1; abundance: few; CDR3aa: CAISTGNEQFF; CDR3nt: TGTGCCATCAGTACAGGGAATGAGCAGTTCTTC
d_gene: NA; v_gene: TRBV7-8; j_gene: TRBJ1-5; abundance: many; CDR3aa: CASSLELGPKPQHF; CDR3nt: TGTGCCAGCAGCTTAGAGTTGGGGCCGAAGCCCCAGCATTTT
d_gene: NA; v_gene: TRBV20-1; j_gene: TRBJ1-1; abundance: few; CDR3aa: CSAKGGMAGTEAFF; CDR3nt: TGCAGTGCCAAGGGGGGGATGGCGGGCACTGAAGCTTTCTTT
d_gene: TRBD1; v_gene: TRBV18; j_gene: TRBJ1-5; abundance: many; CDR3aa: CASSSRTGMDGNQPQHF; CDR3nt: TGTGCCAGCTCATCTCGGACAGGGATGGACGGGAATCAGCCCCAGCATTTT